This T cell receptor (beta chain) stems from a study of blood T cell repertoires in COVID-19. In the source study's methods: Estimated nucleated cell counts came from reference gene primer amplification. Method: immunoSEQ multiplex PCR; TCRdb's copy keeps in-frame clones and lacks some. The DNA gave D and trimming, while V, J and clone size come from that table. The sample consists of 180,000 or so clones, more than 75% of them appearing once. The sequenced sample was peripheral blood. The source is a man aged 35 to 55 with active or convalescent COVID-19.

The CDR3 DNA sequence: TGCGCCAGCAGCCAAGTTAGTCTCGGGGGCAATGAGCAGTTCTTC. This gives the protein CASSQVSLGGNEQFF. V and J are TRBV4-1 and TRBJ2-1; D might be TRBD2 (6 bases). V dropped 1 base and J dropped 6 bases, with 13 bases sitting between them. There are 15 residues in the CDR3. CDR1 is MGHRA, CDR2 YSYEKL, per germline.